The source of this TCR beta chain is a study of blood T cell repertoires in COVID-19. Whole-study context: From T cells, B-cell-depleted T cells, or PBMCs came the material, which was cDNA or gDNA.

Study processing details: Amplifying reference gene primers gave estimates of nucleated cell counts. Only in-frame clones appear in the TCRdb table, and some are missing; sequencing was by immunoSEQ multiplex PCR. From that table come the V and J calls and clone size; the DNA was used to work out D and trimming. Of 150,000 to 200,000 clones in the sample, over 75% were seen once. Germline V gene lookup returns CDR1 GTSNPN and CDR2 SVGIG (reference sequence). The V and J ends lost 4 bases and 8 bases, in that order; junction bases with no gene match: 8. The CDR3 is made up of 14 amino acids. The TCR sequence derives from a man between 40 and 49 years old with active or convalescent COVID-19. The rearrangement uses TRBV30 and TRBJ1-6; 7 nucleotides agree with TRBD1. The sequencing sample was made of peripheral blood. CDR3 nucleotides: TGTGCCTGGACAGGGGGGCTGATTGATTCACCCCTCCACTTT. Protein sequence: CAWTGGLIDSPLHF.